These 28 T cell receptor beta chains originate from one sample sequenced in a study of T cells after yellow fever vaccination. TCRdb re-called the 5' RACE reads through MiXCR, storing one row per CDR3 protein. Among 250,000 to 300,000 distinct CDR3 sequences listed, over 4.5% were seen once. The sample in question was CD4+ T cells sorted from PBMCs, obtained on the day of the yellow fever booster vaccination. The receptors come from a man younger than 30 who received the YFV17D yellow fever vaccine.

The chain carries TRBV9 and TRBJ2-3; D is perhaps TRBD2 (5 bases). The CDR3 consists of 15 residues. Trimming cost V 7 bases and J 4 bases, with 19 bases left between them. Germline V lookup: CDR1 SGDLS, CDR2 YYNGEE. CDR3 sequence: CASGPLADIPDTQYF. CDR3 bases: TGTGCCAGCGGTCCCCTAGCTGACATCCCAGATACGCAGTATTTT.

This chain links TRBV20-1 with TRBJ1-5; D unresolved. Deletions cut 0 bases from V and 6 bases from J, with 6 bases between. The CDR3 contains 12 residues. CDR1 DFQATT and CDR2 SNEGSKA come from the germline V gene (reference sequence). In DNA form, the CDR3 reads TGCAGTGCTAGAGATTACGGTCAGCCCCAGCATTTT. This translates into CSARDYGQPQHF.

This clonotype was seen at least ten times. The chain recombines TRBV6-5 with TRBJ1-2, with 7 bases lining up with TRBD1. Trimming at V came to 2 bases and at J to 9 bases, leaving 9 bases not matched to a gene. The germline V gene has CDR1 MNHEY and CDR2 SVGAGI. There are 14 residues in the CDR3. The DNA of the CDR3 is TGTGCCAGCAGTTACGATCAGGGGGTTCAAAGCTACACCTTC. Translated, it gives CASSYDQGVQSYTF.

The table lists this clonotype with a few counts. The chain combines TRBV5-1 with TRBJ2-5, with TRBD1 matching 10 bases. The CDR3 runs 17 residues. J was trimmed by 5 bases and V by 2 bases; bases with no gene match: 12. Germline CDR1 is SGHRS and CDR2 is YFSETQ. The DNA for the CDR3 is TGCGCCAGCAGCTTAGAGGGGGCTGACAGGGGGCACGAGACCCAGTACTTC. It translates to CASSLEGADRGHETQYF.

This clonotype was observed a handful of times. The chain recombines TRBV7-8 with TRBJ2-7, with a weak D call TRBD1 (6 bases). V was clipped by 5 bases and J by 7 bases, with 18 bases between them. CDR3 length: 14 residues. Germline loops: CDR1 SGHVS, CDR2 FQNEAQ. CDR3 sequence (DNA): TGTGCCAGCAGCCAAAGTCCCGCGCAGGGGGAGCAGTACGTC. The encoded protein is CASSQSPAQGEQYV.

This clonotype was seen only a few times. This chain links TRBV28 with TRBJ2-2; D is uncertain. Trimming removed 4 bases from V and 6 bases from J, with 6 bases in between. CDR1 is MDHEN and CDR2 is SYDVKM in the germline V gene. The CDR3 contains 12 residues. The CDR3 sequence: CASSSPPGELFF. The CDR3 coding sequence is TGTGCCAGCAGTTCTCCGCCCGGGGAGCTGTTTTTT. The variable domain in full, completed from reference TRBV28 and TRBJ2-2, reads DVKVTQSSRYLVKRTGEKVFLECVQDMDHENMFWYRQDPGLGLRLIYFSYDVKMKEKGDIPEGYSVSREKKERFSLILESASTNQTSMYLCASSSPPGELFFGEGSRLTVL.

The rearrangement links TRBV18 to TRBJ2-2; weak D call: TRBD1 (6 bases). The CDR3 is made up of 15 amino acids. The germline gives CDR1 KGHSH, CDR2 LQKENI. The germline V and J ends were trimmed by 3 bases and 3 bases, with 11 bases remaining between them. The CDR3 loop is CASSPMTGDTGELFF. In nucleotides, the CDR3 is TGTGCCAGCTCACCGATGACAGGAGACACCGGGGAGCTGTTTTTT.

The sample holds many counts of this clonotype. V gene TRBV5-1 combines with J gene TRBJ2-3, with TRBD1 identical over 7 bases. The ends lost 2 bases at V and 14 bases at J; junction bases unmatched: 14. The CDR3 has 14 amino acids. Germline CDR1 SGHRS, CDR2 YFSETQ. As DNA, the CDR3 is TGCGCCAGCAGCTTAGGGCAGGGGGTAGGTCTTCGGTATTTT. Translating it yields CASSLGQGVGLRYF.

This clonotype has just a few counts. The V call is TRBV19, the J call TRBJ1-5; D is undetermined. CDR1 LNHDA and CDR2 SQIVND come from the germline V gene (reference sequence). This CDR3 region has 13 residues. V lost 8 bases and J lost 4, with 12 bases in between. In DNA form, the CDR3 reads TGTGCCAGTGGCCTAGGAGGAAATCAGCCCCAGCATTTT. It specifies CASGLGGNQPQHF.

This chain joins TRBV7-9 and TRBJ1-1; unclear D gene. The CDR3 is 14 amino acids. V gave up 2 bases and J gave up 4 bases, with 11 bases separating them. In germline, CDR1 is SEHNR, CDR2 FQNEAQ (reference sequence). The CDR3 sequence is CASSLQDYLTEAFF. In nucleotides, the CDR3 is TGTGCCAGCAGCTTACAGGATTATCTCACTGAAGCTTTCTTT.

This clonotype was seen many times. V is TRBV5-1 and J is TRBJ2-1; D not resolved. CDR1 is SGHRS, CDR2 YFSETQ, per germline. Trimming stripped 3 bases from V and 10 bases from J, with 20 bases between. The CDR3 consists of 15 residues. CDR3 sequence (DNA): TGCGCCAGCAGCTCTGATCCTACCCAATGGTTAGAGCAGTTCTTC. Translation gives CASSSDPTQWLEQFF.

The chain uses TRBV5-1 and TRBJ2-1; TRBD2 agrees at 8 bases. The CDR3 is made up of 16 amino acids. Germline V lookup: CDR1 SGHRS, CDR2 YFSETQ. V shed 3 bases and J 4 bases; nucleotides not matched to a gene: 9. The CDR3 nucleotides are TGCGCCAGCAGCTGGCCTGGGGCTAGCGGGTACAATGAGCAGTTCTTC. It is translated as CASSWPGASGYNEQFF.

The chain joins TRBV7-2 to TRBJ2-5, with D possibly being TRBD1 (6 bases). The CDR3 is 17 amino acids. CDR1 SGHTA and CDR2 FQGNSA come from the germline V gene. V lost 3 bases and J lost 2, with 19 bases in between. CDR3 residues: CASSLPWRTAPQETQYF. DNA of the CDR3: TGTGCCAGCAGCTTGCCCTGGCGGACAGCTCCACAAGAGACCCAGTACTTC.

This clonotype showed up just a few times. This chain uses TRBV10-3 with TRBJ1-1; D ambiguous. Trimming shortened V by 0 bases and J by 3 bases, and 5 bases separated the two germline ends. There are 13 residues in the CDR3. Germline-derived CDR1 and CDR2 are ENHRY and SYGVKD. The CDR3 nucleotides are TGTGCCATCAGTGAGTCCCCCGACACTGAAGCTTTCTTT. Residues: CAISESPDTEAFF.

V usage is TRBV18 and J usage is TRBJ1-6; D uncertain. CDR1 and CDR2 (germline): KGHSH, LQKENI. Trimming removed 2 bases from V and 3 bases from J, with 17 bases in between. The length of the CDR3 is 18 residues. The CDR3 protein is CASSPTGQSLHYNSPLHF. CDR3 bases: TGTGCCAGCTCACCAACTGGTCAATCTTTACACTATAATTCACCCCTCCACTTT. Using reference TRBV18 and TRBJ1-6 for the parts outside the CDR3, the full variable domain is NAGVMQNPRHLVRRRGQEARLRCSPMKGHSHVYWYRQLPEEGLKFMVYLQKENIIDESGMPKERFSAEFPKEGPSILRIQQVVRGDSAAYFCASSPTGQSLHYNSPLHFGNGTRLTVT.

The chain combines TRBV6-5 with TRBJ1-2; D perhaps matches TRBD1 (5 bases). CDR3 size: 15 residues. Trimming removed 2 bases at V and 4 bases at J, with 14 bases between. Germline loops: CDR1 MNHEY, CDR2 SVGAGI. The CDR3 sequence is CASSYDVRDRYGYTF. For the CDR3, the DNA is TGTGCCAGCAGTTACGATGTCAGGGACCGCTATGGCTACACCTTC.

This clonotype was picked up many times. The gene calls are TRBV7-9 and TRBJ2-1; weak D call: TRBD1 (6 bases). The CDR3 loop spans 16 amino acids. Germline V CDR1 and CDR2: SEHNR, FQNEAQ (reference sequence). Trimming stripped 6 bases from V and 0 bases from J, with 15 bases between. CDR3 sequence reads: CASSHRPDSSYNEQFF. CDR3 nucleotides: TGTGCCAGCAGTCACAGACCGGACAGCTCCTACAATGAGCAGTTCTTC.

This clonotype was picked up a small number of times. The chain uses TRBV7-2 and TRBJ2-7; 11 positions agree with TRBD1. V shed 3 bases, J shed 5 bases, and the junction held 6 bases outside the gene matches. The CDR3 covers 15 residues. Germline CDR1 is SGHTA and CDR2 is FQGNSA. The CDR3 reads CASSLTGTGGHEQYF. CDR3 bases: TGTGCCAGCAGCTTGACCGGGACAGGGGGTCACGAGCAGTACTTC.

In this sample, this clonotype turned up many times. J is TRBJ1-4 and V is TRBV12-3 or TRBV12-4, with D unresolved. CDR3 size: 15 residues. V was cut by 3 bases and J by 4 bases, with 12 bases left in between. The CDR3, as DNA: TGTGCCAGCAGTTTGAAGGGATCGAATAATGAAAAACTGTTTTTT. Protein sequence: CASSLKGSNNEKLFF.

This clonotype was detected ten times or more. The genes are TRBV20-1 and TRBJ1-5; TRBD1 is a possible D gene (6 bases). The germline V gene encodes CDR1 DFQATT and CDR2 SNEGSKA (reference sequence). This CDR3 has 11 residues. The V gene lost 3 bases and the J gene lost 7 bases, with 7 bases spanning the gap. The CDR3 coding sequence is TGCAGTGCTAGCGGGGGCCAGCCCCAGCATTTT. This sequence encodes CSASGGQPQHF.

This clonotype was counted at least ten times. This chain joins TRBV7-3 and TRBJ2-3; the match to TRBD1 covers 7 bases. Germline V CDR1 and CDR2: SGHTA, FQGTGA. CDR3 size: 13 residues. V gave up 4 bases and J gave up 8 bases; unmatched junction bases: 6. The CDR3 region has the DNA TGTGCCAGCAGCTCAGGGGACAGACGTACGCAGTATTTT. It specifies CASSSGDRRTQYF.

The chain couples TRBV7-2 to TRBJ2-7; D is undetermined. Germline V gene data show CDR1 as SGHTA and CDR2 as FQGNSA. The CDR3 runs 13 residues. The ends were cut back, 4 bases at V and 0 bases at J, with 7 bases in the middle. The CDR3 sequence: CASSSAGSYEQYF. The CDR3 DNA is TGTGCCAGCAGCTCGGCCGGCTCCTACGAGCAGTACTTC.

The chain joins TRBV25-1 to TRBJ2-5; D remains ambiguous. Trimming removed 6 bases at V and 2 bases at J, with 13 bases between. Per germline, CDR1 MGHDK and CDR2 SYGVNS. CDR3 length equals 14 residues. The CDR3 DNA reads TGTGCCAGCAGAGATAATACCGAGCAAGAGACCCAGTACTTC. Translation gives CASRDNTEQETQYF.

This clonotype was seen more than once but under ten times. This CDR3 is CASSNGLANYFYNEQFF. CDR3 DNA sequence: TGTGCCAGCAGCAACGGACTAGCGAACTATTTTTACAATGAGCAGTTCTTC. V gene TRBV14 combines with J gene TRBJ2-1; TRBD2 agrees at 9 bases. The V gene's germline CDR1 is SGHDN and CDR2 FVKESK. This CDR3 has 17 residues. J lost 4 bases, V lost 5 bases, and 12 bases had no gene match. The entire variable domain, with the rest obtained from reference TRBV14 and TRBJ2-1, is as follows: EAGVTQFPSHSVIEKGQTVTLRCDPISGHDNLYWYRRVMGKEIKFLLHFVKESKQDESGMPNNRFLAERTGGTYSTLKVQPAELEDSGVYFCASSNGLANYFYNEQFFGPGTRLTVL.

This clonotype was seen repeatedly, ten times or more. The chain combines TRBV7-9 with TRBJ2-7; D gene uncertain. Germline loops: CDR1 SEHNR, CDR2 FQNEAQ (reference sequence). The CDR3 consists of 13 residues. V lost 1 base and J lost 3, with 7 bases in between. CDR3 in amino acids: CASSLEGFYEQYV. The CDR3 nucleotides read TGTGCCAGCAGCTTAGAGGGTTTCTACGAGCAGTACGTC.

V usage is TRBV3-1 and J usage is TRBJ2-5; no firm D call. In germline, CDR1 is LGHDT, CDR2 YNNKEL (reference sequence). This CDR3 comprises 12 residues. V gave up 0 bases and J gave up 9 bases, with 8 bases separating them. In nucleotides, the CDR3 is TGTGCCAGCAGCCAAGATGTGGCGTCCCAGTACTTC. Translated: CASSQDVASQYF.

The table lists this clonotype with many counts. V is TRBV5-1 and J is TRBJ2-3, with D perhaps TRBD2 (6 bases). Trimming removed 0 bases from V and 3 bases from J, with 14 bases in between. Looked up from germline, CDR1 is SGHRS and CDR2 is YFSETQ. This CDR3 is 16 amino acids long. The CDR3 reads CASSLGTMVETDTQYF. In DNA, the CDR3 is TGCGCCAGCAGCTTGGGGACTATGGTAGAGACAGATACGCAGTATTTT.

The chain uses TRBV4-2 and TRBJ1-1; 8 bases are shared with TRBD1. This CDR3 is 14 amino acids long. Unmatched junction bases numbered 8, after V lost 5 bases and J lost 6 bases. Germline V CDR1 and CDR2: LGHNA, YNFKEQ. CDR3 residues: CASSSFTGGAEAFF. The CDR3 coding sequence is TGTGCCAGCAGCTCGTTCACAGGGGGAGCTGAAGCTTTCTTT.